This T cell receptor beta chain was sequenced for a study of T cell repertoires in cytomegalovirus infection. Background on the study: Use of recently identified HLA-C-restricted and well-studied HLA-B-restricted CMV epitopes was part of the study. Overall study findings and caveats: Within the response measured ex vivo, HLA-C-restricted CMV-specific TCR beta clonotypes were dominant.

Germline CDR1 is MNHNY and CDR2 is SVGAGI (reference sequence). Trimming removed 6 bases from V and 2 bases from J, with 9 bases in between. This CDR3 region has 13 residues. In TCRdb, the reads were re-called with MiXCR into one record per CDR3 protein. The sample has some 900,000 distinct CDR3 sequences; approximately 32% are singletons. Details on this clonotype: Its antigen is still unknown.

This TCR derives from a human donor in good health (CMV status not recorded). Some clones in this sample may be carry-over from other donors' samples. The sequencing here drew on cultured CD8+ T cells from PBMCs, taken from culture after CMV antigen stimulation. The chain recombines TRBV6-6 with TRBJ2-3, with D unclear. The CDR3 coding sequence is TGTGCCAGCAGGGTTACAATCACAGATACGCAGTATTTT. The encoded protein is CASRVTITDTQYF.